This T cell receptor (beta chain) was recorded in a study of cytomegalovirus exposure and HLA in healthy donors. Study background: As an earlier analysis found, around 190 million T cells yielded 117 million unique TCR beta sequences.

Germline CDR1 is SGHDN and CDR2 is FVKESK. With 6 bases clipped from V and 1 base from J, the junction kept 3 bases outside the gene matches. The CDR3 runs to 14 residues. The study, taken as a whole, reports: Later analysis demonstrated an association between a missense DCLRE1C variant and TCR beta V- and J-gene trimming. In a later analysis, parvovirus B19, influenza, CMV and Epstein-Barr virus appeared linked to several top co-occurrence clusters. It was fewer than 200 TCR beta chains that were listed as cytomegalovirus-associated.

On this clone itself: Antigen: not known.

PCR amplification relied on 60 Vbeta primers (plus 13 Jbeta primers). The method was immunoSEQ multiplex PCR; TCRdb's version includes in-frame clones alone and lacks a portion of them. The sample lists 100,000 to 150,000 clones; about 82% were seen once. V and J are TRBV14 and TRBJ2-5; 9 bases are shared with TRBD1. The TCR was taken from a boy under 18 in good health and CMV-seronegative. Source material: PBMCs. DNA for the CDR3: TGTGCCAGCAGGGCGACAGGGGGCCAAGAGACCCAGTACTTC. This codes for CASRATGGQETQYF.